The clone carrying this T cell receptor (beta chain) was counted many times. Building the TCR beta libraries relied on iRepertoire HTBI primers, and CDR3 regions underwent Arm-PCR. TCRdb redid the calling of the multiplex PCR reads with MiXCR, one entry per CDR3 protein. The data hold some 410,000 distinct CDR3 sequences, with about 15% observed a single time. The data originate from a study of regulatory T cells in long-lasting Graves disease. As to time point: newly diagnosed GD, antithyroid drugs for less than 3 months. The TCR library was made from RNA extracted from PBMCs. Looked up from germline, CDR1 is LGHDT and CDR2 is YNNKEL (reference sequence). This CDR3 has 18 residues. Trimming removed 0 bases from V and 4 bases from J; junction bases left unmatched: 14. The sample was also linked to a second study, of T cells in Graves' hyperthyroidism and ophthalmopathy. From that second work: Most thyroid clonotypes expanded above 0.001 were also detected in blood.

This chain links TRBV3-1 with TRBJ2-7; TRBD1 agrees at 8 bases. This clonotype originated in a woman in her 30s with Graves disease. The material sequenced was peripheral blood mononuclear cells (PBMCs), taken at new diagnosis, from a patient treated with antithyroid drugs. The DNA of the CDR3 is TGTGCCAGCAGCCAAGAGGGGACAGGAGGGAAGGGTCTTTACGAGCAGTACTTC. Protein: CASSQEGTGGKGLYEQYF.